What follows are 17 T cell receptor beta chains derived from one specimen sequenced in a study of cytomegalovirus exposure and HLA in healthy donors. Repertoires were generated with immunoSEQ multiplex PCR, while TCRdb's copy carries only in-frame clones and drops some. The sample carries over 200,000 clones, roughly 80% recorded once. The sample consisted of PBMCs. The receptors originated from a woman aged 18-35 years in good health and CMV-seronegative.

The V gene is TRBV5-1, the J gene TRBJ1-5; D is uncertain. This CDR3 is 17 amino acids long. Trimming shortened V by 0 bases and J by 1 base, and 14 bases separated the two germline ends. Germline values: CDR1 SGHRS, CDR2 YFSETQ. The CDR3 bases are TGCGCCAGCAGCTTGGCCCCTCGCGGGTCAAGCAATCAGCCCCAGCATTTT. Its protein is CASSLAPRGSSNQPQHF. Supplemented by reference TRBV5-1 and TRBJ1-5, the full variable domain reads KAGVTQTPRYLIKTRGQQVTLSCSPISGHRSVSWYQQTPGQGLQFLFEYFSETQRNKGNFPGRFSGRQFSNSRSEMNVSTLELGDSALYLCASSLAPRGSSNQPQHFGDGTRLSIL.

Only a few counts were recorded for this clone. At one end, the junction sequence differs from germline, possibly due to a read error. J is TRBJ2-7 and V is TRBV5-1, with D perhaps matching TRBD1 (6 bases). The CDR3 totals 15 residues. Looked up from germline, CDR1 is SGHRS and CDR2 is YFSETQ. In DNA, the CDR3 is TGCGCCAGCAGGTTGGGACACTCTGCCGCCTACGAGCAGTACTTC. As protein: CASRLGHSAAYEQYF.

This clone turned up a few times. J is TRBJ2-7 and V is TRBV2; 11 bases match TRBD1. The germline CDR1 and CDR2 sequences are SNHLY and FYNNEI. This CDR3 is 14 amino acids long. V was clipped by 8 bases and J by 4 bases; unmatched bases: 7. In nucleotides, the CDR3 is TGTGCCAGCGTTGGACAGGGGGCGCGGTACGAGCAGTACTTC. As protein: CASVGQGARYEQYF.

J is TRBJ2-1 and V is TRBV9; D is uncertain. CDR1 and CDR2 (germline): SGDLS, YYNGEE. The CDR3 covers 16 residues. V dropped 0 bases and J dropped 3 bases, with 13 bases sitting between them. CDR3 in DNA: TGTGCCAGCAGCGTAGGTGGGGAACTAAACTACAATGAGCAGTTCTTC. This translates into CASSVGGELNYNEQFF. Filled out from reference TRBV9 and TRBJ2-1, the complete variable domain reads DSGVTQTPKHLITATGQRVTLRCSPRSGDLSVYWYQQSLDQGLQFLIQYYNGEERAKGNILERFSAQQFPDLHSELNLSSLELGDSALYFCASSVGGELNYNEQFFGPGTRLTVL.

The chain joins TRBV7-8 to TRBJ2-7; D unclear. The CDR3 has 14 amino acids. Germline loops: CDR1 SGHVS, CDR2 FQNEAQ. The V gene lost 5 bases and the J gene lost 2 bases, with 13 bases spanning the gap. The CDR3 is CASSPWTDTYEQYF. Here the CDR3 DNA reads TGTGCCAGCAGCCCATGGACGGATACCTACGAGCAGTACTTC.

The J gene is TRBJ2-7, the V gene TRBV7-9, with TRBD1 matching over 8 bases. Germline V lookup: CDR1 SEHNR, CDR2 FQNEAQ (reference sequence). The CDR3 runs to 16 residues. Trimming took 5 bases from V and 6 from J; bases not matched to a gene: 15. The CDR3 DNA sequence: TGTGCCAGCAGCCATCGGACAGGGTGGACGATGGGCGAGCAGTACTTC. As protein: CASSHRTGWTMGEQYF.

The chain carries TRBV2 and TRBJ1-4; no reliable D call. Germline V gene sequence: CDR1 SNHLY, CDR2 FYNNEI. This CDR3 has 13 residues. V was shortened by 8 bases and J by 7 bases, with 14 bases between the two germline ends. The CDR3 DNA reads TGTGCCAGCCACGGGAGTCTGGCTGAAAAACTGTTTTTT. It codes for CASHGSLAEKLFF.

V gene TRBV11-2 combines with J gene TRBJ1-2; D is unclear. This CDR3 has 12 residues. CDR1 SGHAT and CDR2 FQNNGV come from the germline V gene. V was trimmed by 4 bases and J by 2 bases, leaving 5 bases between them. The CDR3 nucleotides are TGTGCCAGCAGCTCAGTGAACTATGGCTACACCTTC. Protein: CASSSVNYGYTF. Combining the CDR3 with reference TRBV11-2 and TRBJ1-2 gives the whole variable domain EAGVAQSPRYKIIEKRQSVAFWCNPISGHATLYWYQQILGQGPKLLIQFQNNGVVDDSQLPKDRFSAERLKGVDSTLKIQPAKLEDSAVYLCASSSVNYGYTFGSGTRLTVV.

The chain couples TRBV5-4 to TRBJ2-1; 8 nucleotides line up with TRBD2. V trimming: 0 bases; J trimming: 15 bases; junction bases outside the gene matches: 5. Germline V lookup: CDR1 SGHNT, CDR2 YYREEE (reference sequence). The CDR3 has 12 residues. CDR3 nucleotides: TGTGCCAGCAGCTTGGAGATTCTAGCGGGGTTCTTC. The encoded protein is CASSLEILAGFF.

The V call is TRBV18, the J call TRBJ1-3; 7 bases map to TRBD1. Trimming took 3 bases from V and 3 from J; bases not matched to a gene: 8. From germline, CDR1 is KGHSH and CDR2 LQKENI. The CDR3 has 16 amino acids. DNA of the CDR3: TGTGCCAGCTCACCCGACAGGGTTACGGGTGGAAACACCATATATTTT. This sequence encodes CASSPDRVTGGNTIYF.

This chain uses TRBV19 with TRBJ2-7; D is unresolved. CDR1 is LNHDA, CDR2 SQIVND, per germline (reference sequence). The V gene lost 3 bases and the J gene lost 1 base, with 13 bases spanning the gap. CDR3 length equals 15 residues. The CDR3 bases are TGTGCCAGTAGTATCTATGCGGCAGGTTCCTACGAGCAGTACTTC. This codes for CASSIYAAGSYEQYF. Full variable domain (rest looked up from reference TRBV19 and TRBJ2-7): DGGITQSPKYLFRKEGQNVTLSCEQNLNHDAMYWYRQDPGQGLRLIYYSQIVNDFQKGDIAEGYSVSREKKESFPLTVTSAQKNPTAFYLCASSIYAAGSYEQYFGPGTRLTVT.

J is TRBJ1-5 and V is TRBV30, with D perhaps matching TRBD1 (5 bases). CDR1 and CDR2 (germline): GTSNPN, SVGIG (reference sequence). Trimming pared 5 bases from V and 6 bases from J, leaving 17 bases between. There are 14 residues in the CDR3. CDR3 in amino acids: CAWSQGTRGQPQHF. CDR3 nucleotides: TGTGCCTGGTCGCAGGGTACGAGGGGTCAGCCCCAGCATTTT.

The rearrangement uses TRBV2 and TRBJ1-1; D ambiguous. The germline V gene has CDR1 SNHLY and CDR2 FYNNEI. Trimming removed 7 bases from V and 0 bases from J, with 9 bases in between. The CDR3 spans 13 residues. The DNA of the CDR3 is TGTGCCAGCACCCTCGACTTGAACACTGAAGCTTTCTTT. Its translation: CASTLDLNTEAFF.

The V and J genes are TRBV29-1 and TRBJ2-1, with 8 nucleotides matching TRBD2. This CDR3 region has 15 residues. Germline values: CDR1 SQVTM, CDR2 ANQGSEA. V trimming: 4 bases; J trimming: 10 bases; junction bases outside the gene matches: 15. DNA for the CDR3: TGCAGCGTTGGAGGCGGGATAGCGGGGACGGGGGAGCAGTTCTTC. Its protein product is CSVGGGIAGTGEQFF.

This chain links TRBV11-2 with TRBJ2-7, with TRBD2 matching over 8 bases. The V segment lost 4 bases and the J segment 6 bases; nucleotides outside the gene matches: 5. CDR1 is SGHAT, CDR2 FQNNGV, per germline. The CDR3 spans 13 residues. The DNA of the CDR3 is TGTGCCAGCAGCTCGGGGGGGGCAATCGAGCAGTACTTC. Translation: CASSSGGAIEQYF.

This clone turned up a few times. The chain joins TRBV7-3 to TRBJ2-3; 11 bases agree with TRBD1. With V trimmed by 3 bases and J by 4 bases, 3 bases remained unmatched. CDR3 length: 15 residues. Germline V gene data show CDR1 as SGHTA and CDR2 as FQGTGA. The CDR3 region is CASSLGTGGADTQYF. The CDR3 nucleotides read TGTGCCAGCAGCTTGGGGACAGGGGGAGCAGATACGCAGTATTTT.

V and J are TRBV6-6 and TRBJ2-4; no clear D gene. Germline V gene data show CDR1 as MNHNY and CDR2 as SVGAGI (reference sequence). There are 12 residues in the CDR3. The V and J ends lost 8 bases and 7 bases respectively, with 12 bases between them. The CDR3 loop reads CASSDSANIQYF. CDR3 nucleotides: TGTGCCAGCTCCGATTCGGCGAACATTCAGTACTTC.